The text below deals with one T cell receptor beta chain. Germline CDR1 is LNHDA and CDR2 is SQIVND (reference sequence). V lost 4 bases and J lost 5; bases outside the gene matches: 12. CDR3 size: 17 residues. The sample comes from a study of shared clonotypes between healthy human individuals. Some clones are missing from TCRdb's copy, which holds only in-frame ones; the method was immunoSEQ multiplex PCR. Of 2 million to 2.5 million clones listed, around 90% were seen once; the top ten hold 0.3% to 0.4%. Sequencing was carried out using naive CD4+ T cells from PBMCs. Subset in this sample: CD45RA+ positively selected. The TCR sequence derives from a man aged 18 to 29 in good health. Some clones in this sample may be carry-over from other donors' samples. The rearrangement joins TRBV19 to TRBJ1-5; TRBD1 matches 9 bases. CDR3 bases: TGTGCCAGTAGTAGGCTCCAGGGACAGGGCTCTTATCAGCCCCAGCATTTT. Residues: CASSRLQGQGSYQPQHF.